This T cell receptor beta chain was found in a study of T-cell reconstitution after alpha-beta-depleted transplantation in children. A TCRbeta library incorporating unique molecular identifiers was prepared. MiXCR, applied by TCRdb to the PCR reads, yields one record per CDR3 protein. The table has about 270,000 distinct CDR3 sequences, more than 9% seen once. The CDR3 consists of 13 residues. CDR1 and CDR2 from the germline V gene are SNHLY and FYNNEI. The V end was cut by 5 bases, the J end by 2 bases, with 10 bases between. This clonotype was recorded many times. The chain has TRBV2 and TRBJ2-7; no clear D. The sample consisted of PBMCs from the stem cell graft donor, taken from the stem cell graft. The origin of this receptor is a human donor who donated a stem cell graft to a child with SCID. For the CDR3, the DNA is TGTGCCAGCAGTCGGACGAATGCCTACGAGCAGTACTTC. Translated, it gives CASSRTNAYEQYF. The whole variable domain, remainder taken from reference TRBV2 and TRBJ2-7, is EPEVTQTPSHQVTQMGQEVILRCVPISNHLYFYWYRQILGQKVEFLVSFYNNEISEKSEIFDDQFSVERPDGSNFTLKIRSTKLEDSAMYFCASSRTNAYEQYFGPGTRLTVT.